The 14 T cell receptor beta chains listed next were all sequenced from one sample in a study of graft-versus-host responses after intestinal transplantation. The repertoire was sequenced with immunoSEQ multiplex PCR; TCRdb's copy has only in-frame clones and lacks some. The sample records about 100,000 clones, about 90% being singletons. The antigens of these receptors remain unknown. Specimen: unstimulated CD4+ T cells sorted from spleen or lymph node cells, collected before transplant. The receptors shown here come from a human donor who was the organ donor for an intestinal transplant.

The chain links TRBV28 to TRBJ1-4; a weak D match, TRBD1 (6 bases). The CDR3 contains 18 residues. The germline V gene has CDR1 MDHEN and CDR2 SYDVKM. Trimming stripped 3 bases from V and 0 bases from J, with 17 bases between. The CDR3: CASSFPTRGYATNEKLFF. CDR3 bases: TGTGCCAGCAGTTTTCCCACTAGGGGGTATGCAACTAATGAAAAACTGTTTTTT.

This chain links TRBV5-1 with TRBJ2-1; no definite D call. The CDR3 has 13 residues. Germline CDR1 and CDR2: SGHRS and YFSETQ. V lost 0 bases, J lost 10 bases, and 11 bases lay in between. CDR3 amino acids: CASSLGLRGEQFF. The CDR3 nucleotides are TGCGCCAGCAGCTTGGGGTTGCGAGGCGAGCAGTTCTTC.

This chain links TRBV4-2 with TRBJ2-2, with 10 bases matching TRBD2. The V gene end was trimmed by 0 bases and the J gene end by 5 bases; junction bases not matched to a gene: 9. The CDR3 spans 18 residues. Germline V gene data show CDR1 as LGHNA and CDR2 as YNFKEQ. The CDR3 nucleotides are TGTGCCAGCAGCCAAGATACCAGCGGGGGGGCAGGAACCGGGGAGCTGTTTTTT. Amino acid sequence: CASSQDTSGGAGTGELFF.

The V gene is TRBV23-1, the J gene TRBJ1-5, with D maybe TRBD1 (6 bases). TRBV23-1 is placed among ORFs of uncertain function. The CDR3 runs to 13 residues. Trimming removed 5 bases from V and 5 bases from J, with 10 bases in between. For the CDR3, the DNA is TGCGCCAGCAGTGTACAGGGAGATCAGCCCCAGCATTTT. Translated, it gives CASSVQGDQPQHF.

The chain couples TRBV5-4 to TRBJ2-1, with 7 positions matching TRBD1. Losses at the gene ends were 0 bases for V and 13 bases for J; bases not matched to a gene: 7. The CDR3 covers 13 residues. From germline, CDR1 is SGHNT and CDR2 YYREEE (reference sequence). The CDR3 DNA is TGTGCCAGCAGCTTGGTGACAGGGAGTAATCAGTTCTTC. The encoded protein is CASSLVTGSNQFF.

The chain recombines TRBV9 with TRBJ2-1; no reliable D call. Trimming stripped 7 bases from V and 0 bases from J, with 11 bases between. The CDR3 is made up of 14 amino acids. Germline-derived CDR1 and CDR2 are SGDLS and YYNGEE. The CDR3 is CASGLESSYNEQFF. The CDR3 DNA sequence: TGTGCCAGCGGCTTGGAGAGCTCCTACAATGAGCAGTTCTTC.

This chain links TRBV28 with TRBJ1-5, with D possibly matching TRBD1 (5 bases). The CDR3 contains 14 residues. Per germline, CDR1 MDHEN and CDR2 SYDVKM. V lost 6 bases and J lost 1, with 10 bases in between. CDR3 in amino acids: CASSTRESNQPQHF. The CDR3 region has the DNA TGTGCCAGCAGCACCAGGGAGAGCAATCAGCCCCAGCATTTT.

V and J are TRBV20-1 and TRBJ1-2; unclear D gene. CDR3 length equals 11 residues. V was pared by 1 base and J by 8 bases, with 8 bases between. The germline V gene has CDR1 DFQATT and CDR2 SNEGSKA (reference sequence). The CDR3 bases are TGCAGTGCTAGAGCCGGTGGCGGCTACACCTTC. It specifies CSARAGGGYTF.

The chain is built from TRBV19 and TRBJ2-7; 7 positions match TRBD2. Germline CDR1 is LNHDA and CDR2 is SQIVND (reference sequence). V shed 2 bases, J shed 2 bases, and the junction held 6 bases outside the gene matches. The CDR3 contains 15 residues. CDR3 coding DNA: TGTGCCAGTAGTATAAAGGAGGGGACTACCTACGAGCAGTACTTC. This encodes CASSIKEGTTYEQYF.

The chain employs TRBV4-1 and TRBJ1-2; D call uncertain. The CDR3 runs to 15 residues. V gave up 0 bases and J gave up 3 bases, with 11 bases separating them. Germline CDR1 reads MGHRA; CDR2 reads YSYEKL. The CDR3 nucleotides read TGCGCCAGCAGCCAAGATCGGGAACAGTACTATGGCTACACCTTC. Its protein is CASSQDREQYYGYTF.

This clone was detected once. This rearrangement joins TRBV11-2 to TRBJ2-4; 8 positions match TRBD2. Looked up from germline, CDR1 is SGHAT and CDR2 is FQNNGV. The CDR3 is 17 amino acids. Unmatched junction bases numbered 12, after V lost 1 base and J lost 7 bases. DNA for the CDR3: TGTGCCAGCAGCTTAGTAACGGGGGGGCCGGGTCGGAACATTCAGTACTTC. The encoded protein is CASSLVTGGPGRNIQYF.

The chain joins TRBV18 to TRBJ1-1; the D gene is possibly TRBD1 (5 bases). From germline, CDR1 is KGHSH and CDR2 LQKENI. V was shortened by 2 bases and J by 14 bases, with 12 bases between the two germline ends. The CDR3 spans 11 residues. The CDR3 region is CASSPMRDLFF. CDR3 bases: TGTGCCAGCTCACCAATGCGGGACTTATTCTTT.

V and J are TRBV30 and TRBJ1-4; a weak D match, TRBD1 (6 bases). This CDR3 contains 12 residues. V dropped 7 bases and J dropped 11 bases, with 17 bases sitting between them. Germline assignment: CDR1 GTSNPN and CDR2 SVGIG (reference sequence). For the CDR3, the DNA is TGTGCCTTTAAAAACCCCACAGGGAAACTGTTTTTT. Protein: CAFKNPTGKLFF.

The chain has TRBV19 and TRBJ1-5; unclear D gene. The CDR3 loop spans 14 amino acids. Germline CDR1 LNHDA, CDR2 SQIVND (reference sequence). Trimming removed 5 bases from V and 6 bases from J, with 14 bases in between. This CDR3 reads CASSSGMRGQPQHF. The CDR3 region has the DNA TGTGCCAGTAGTTCCGGGATGCGAGGTCAGCCCCAGCATTTT.